This record concerns one T cell receptor (beta chain) sequence. Antigen specificity is unknown. This sample is part of a study of OX40 agonist ivuxolimab in advanced cancers. Study in general: Males comprised 82.7% of the group, whose mean age was roughly 64 years (range roughly 20 to 90). Three individuals attained partial responses, comprising one hepatocellular carcinoma case and two cutaneous melanoma cases.

Using immunoSEQ multiplex PCR, the repertoire was profiled, and TCRdb retains in-frame clones only, with some absent. The profile shows tens of thousands of clones, 80% to 85% of them singletons. Study findings and constraints: Some patients without response likewise showed low normalized clonal expansion. At doses 0.1 to 3.0 mg/kg, CD4+ and CD8+ clones expanded.

Material: CD4+ or CD8+ T cells sorted from blood, obtained in a trial of the OX40 agonist ivuxolimab. This clonotype originated in an adult with an advanced solid tumor such as melanoma, head and neck, liver or kidney cancer.

Here the CDR3 DNA reads TGTGCCAGCAGTTACTGGGCGGGGGCGAACACTGAAGCTTTCTTT. It is translated as CASSYWAGANTEAFF. The chain uses TRBV6-5 and TRBJ1-1; D is perhaps TRBD1 (6 bases). V lost 1 base, J lost 1 base, and 10 bases lay in between. Per the germline V gene, CDR1 is MNHEY and CDR2 is SVGAGI. The CDR3 runs to 15 residues.